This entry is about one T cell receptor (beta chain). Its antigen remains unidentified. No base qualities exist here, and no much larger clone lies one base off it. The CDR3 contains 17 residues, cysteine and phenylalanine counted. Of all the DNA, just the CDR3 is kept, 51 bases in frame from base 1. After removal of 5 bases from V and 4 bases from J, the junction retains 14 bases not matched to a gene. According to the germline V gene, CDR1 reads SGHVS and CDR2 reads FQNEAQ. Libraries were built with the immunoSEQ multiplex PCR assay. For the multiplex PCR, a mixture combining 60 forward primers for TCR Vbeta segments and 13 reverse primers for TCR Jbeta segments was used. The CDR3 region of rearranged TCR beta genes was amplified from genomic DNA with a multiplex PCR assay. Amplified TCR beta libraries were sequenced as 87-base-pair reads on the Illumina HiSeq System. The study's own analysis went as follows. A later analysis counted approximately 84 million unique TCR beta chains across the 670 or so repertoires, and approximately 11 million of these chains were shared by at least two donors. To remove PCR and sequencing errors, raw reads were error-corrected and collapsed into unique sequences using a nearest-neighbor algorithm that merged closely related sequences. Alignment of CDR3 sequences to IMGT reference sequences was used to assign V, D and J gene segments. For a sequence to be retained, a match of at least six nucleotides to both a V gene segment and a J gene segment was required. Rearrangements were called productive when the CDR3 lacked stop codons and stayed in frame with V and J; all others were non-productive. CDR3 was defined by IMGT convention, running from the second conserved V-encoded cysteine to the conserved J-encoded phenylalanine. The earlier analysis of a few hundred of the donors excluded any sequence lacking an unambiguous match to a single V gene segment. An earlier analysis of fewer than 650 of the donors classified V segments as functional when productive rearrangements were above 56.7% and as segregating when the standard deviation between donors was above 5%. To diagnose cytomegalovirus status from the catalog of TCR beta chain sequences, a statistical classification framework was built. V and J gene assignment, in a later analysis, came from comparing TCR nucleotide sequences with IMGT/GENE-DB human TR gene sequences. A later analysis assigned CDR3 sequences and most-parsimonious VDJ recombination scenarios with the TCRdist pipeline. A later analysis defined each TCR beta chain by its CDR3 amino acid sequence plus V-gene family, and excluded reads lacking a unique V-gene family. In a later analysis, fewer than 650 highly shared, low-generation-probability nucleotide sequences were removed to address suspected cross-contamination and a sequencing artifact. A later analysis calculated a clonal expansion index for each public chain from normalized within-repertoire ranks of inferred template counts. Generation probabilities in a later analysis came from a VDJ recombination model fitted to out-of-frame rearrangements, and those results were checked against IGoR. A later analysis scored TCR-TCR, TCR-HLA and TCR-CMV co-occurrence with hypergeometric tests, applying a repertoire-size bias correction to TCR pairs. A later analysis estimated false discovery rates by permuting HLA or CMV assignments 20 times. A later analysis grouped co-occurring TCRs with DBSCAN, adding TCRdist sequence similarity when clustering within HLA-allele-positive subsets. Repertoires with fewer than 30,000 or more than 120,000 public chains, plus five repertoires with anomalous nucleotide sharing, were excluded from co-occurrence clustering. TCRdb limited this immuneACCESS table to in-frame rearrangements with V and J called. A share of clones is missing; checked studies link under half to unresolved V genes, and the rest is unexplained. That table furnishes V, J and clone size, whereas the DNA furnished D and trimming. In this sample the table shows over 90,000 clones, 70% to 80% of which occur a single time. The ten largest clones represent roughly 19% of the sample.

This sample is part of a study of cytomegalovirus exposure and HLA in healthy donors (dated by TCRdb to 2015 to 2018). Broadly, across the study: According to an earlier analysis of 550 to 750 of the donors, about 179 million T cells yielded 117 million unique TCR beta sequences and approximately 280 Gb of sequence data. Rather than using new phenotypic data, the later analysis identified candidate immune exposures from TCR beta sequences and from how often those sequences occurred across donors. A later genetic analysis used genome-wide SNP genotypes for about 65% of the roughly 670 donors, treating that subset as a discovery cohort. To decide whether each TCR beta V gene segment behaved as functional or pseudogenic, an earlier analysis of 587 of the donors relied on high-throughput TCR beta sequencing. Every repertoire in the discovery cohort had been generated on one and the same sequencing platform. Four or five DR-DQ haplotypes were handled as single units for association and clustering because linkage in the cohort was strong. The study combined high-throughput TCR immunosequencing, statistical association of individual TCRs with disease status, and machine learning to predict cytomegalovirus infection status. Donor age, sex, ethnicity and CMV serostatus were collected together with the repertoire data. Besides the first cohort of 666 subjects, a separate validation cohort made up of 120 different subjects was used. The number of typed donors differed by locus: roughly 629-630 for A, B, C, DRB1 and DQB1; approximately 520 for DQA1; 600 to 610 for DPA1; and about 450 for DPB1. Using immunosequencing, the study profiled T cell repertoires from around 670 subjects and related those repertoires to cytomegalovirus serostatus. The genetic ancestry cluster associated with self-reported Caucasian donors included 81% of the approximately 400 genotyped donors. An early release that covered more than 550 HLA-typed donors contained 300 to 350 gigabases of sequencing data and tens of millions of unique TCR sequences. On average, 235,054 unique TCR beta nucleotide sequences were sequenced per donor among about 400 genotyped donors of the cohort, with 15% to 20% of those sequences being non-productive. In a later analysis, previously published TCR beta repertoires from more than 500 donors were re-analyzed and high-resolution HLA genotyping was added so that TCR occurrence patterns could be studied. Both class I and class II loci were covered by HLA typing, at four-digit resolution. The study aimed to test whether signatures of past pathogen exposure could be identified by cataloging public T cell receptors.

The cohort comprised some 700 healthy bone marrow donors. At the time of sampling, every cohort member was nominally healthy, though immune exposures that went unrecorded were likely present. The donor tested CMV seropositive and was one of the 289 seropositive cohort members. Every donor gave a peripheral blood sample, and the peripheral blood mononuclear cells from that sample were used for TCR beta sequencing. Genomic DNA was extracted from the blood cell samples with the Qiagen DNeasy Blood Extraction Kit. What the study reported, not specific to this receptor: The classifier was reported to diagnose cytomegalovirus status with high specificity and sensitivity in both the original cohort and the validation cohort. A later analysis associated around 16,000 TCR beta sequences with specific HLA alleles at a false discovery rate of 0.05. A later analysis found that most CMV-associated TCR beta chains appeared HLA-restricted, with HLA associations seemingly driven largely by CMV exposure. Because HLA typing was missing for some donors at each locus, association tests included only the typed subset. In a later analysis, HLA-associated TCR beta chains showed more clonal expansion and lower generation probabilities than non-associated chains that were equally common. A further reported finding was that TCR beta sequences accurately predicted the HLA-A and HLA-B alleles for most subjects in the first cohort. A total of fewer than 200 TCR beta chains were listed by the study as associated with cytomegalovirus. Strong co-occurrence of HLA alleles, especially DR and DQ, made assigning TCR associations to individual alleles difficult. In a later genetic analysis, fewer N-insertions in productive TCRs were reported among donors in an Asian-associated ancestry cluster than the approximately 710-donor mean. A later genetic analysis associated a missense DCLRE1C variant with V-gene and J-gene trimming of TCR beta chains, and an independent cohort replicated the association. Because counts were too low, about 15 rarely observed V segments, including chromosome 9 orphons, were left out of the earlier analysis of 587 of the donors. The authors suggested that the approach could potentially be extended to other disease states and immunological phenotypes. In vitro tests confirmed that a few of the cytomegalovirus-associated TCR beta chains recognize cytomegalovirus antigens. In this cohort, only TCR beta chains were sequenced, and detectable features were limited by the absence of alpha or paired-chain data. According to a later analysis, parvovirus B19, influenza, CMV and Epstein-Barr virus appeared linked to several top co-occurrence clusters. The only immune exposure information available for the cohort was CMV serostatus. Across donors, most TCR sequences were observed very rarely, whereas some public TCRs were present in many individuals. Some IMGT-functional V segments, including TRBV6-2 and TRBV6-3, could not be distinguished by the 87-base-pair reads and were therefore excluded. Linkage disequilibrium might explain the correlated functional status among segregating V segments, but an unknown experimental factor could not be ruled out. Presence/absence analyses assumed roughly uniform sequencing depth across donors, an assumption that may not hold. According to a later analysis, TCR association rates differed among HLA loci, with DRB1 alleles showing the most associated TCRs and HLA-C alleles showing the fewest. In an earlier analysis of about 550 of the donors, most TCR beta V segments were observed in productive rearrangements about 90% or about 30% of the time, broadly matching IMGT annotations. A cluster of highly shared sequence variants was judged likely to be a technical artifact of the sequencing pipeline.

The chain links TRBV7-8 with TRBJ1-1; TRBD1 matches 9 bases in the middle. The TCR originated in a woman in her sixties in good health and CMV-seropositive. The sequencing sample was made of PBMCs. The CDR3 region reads CASSPLQGARLGTEAFF. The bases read TGTGCCAGCAGCCCGCTACAGGGGGCGCGTCTCGGCACTGAAGCTTTCTTT.